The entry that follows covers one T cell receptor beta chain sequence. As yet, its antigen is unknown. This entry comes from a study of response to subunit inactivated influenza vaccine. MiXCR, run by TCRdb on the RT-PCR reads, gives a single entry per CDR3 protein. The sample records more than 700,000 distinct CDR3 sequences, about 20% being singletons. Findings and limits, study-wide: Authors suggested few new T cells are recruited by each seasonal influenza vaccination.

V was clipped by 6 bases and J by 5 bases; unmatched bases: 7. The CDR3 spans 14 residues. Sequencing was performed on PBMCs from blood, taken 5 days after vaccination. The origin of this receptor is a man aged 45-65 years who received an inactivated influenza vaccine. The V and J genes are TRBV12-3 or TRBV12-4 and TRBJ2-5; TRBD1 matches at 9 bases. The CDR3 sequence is CASSTTGGKETQYF. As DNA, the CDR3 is TGTGCCAGCAGCACGACAGGGGGTAAGGAGACCCAGTACTTC.